The source of this T cell receptor beta chain is a study of vaccination and CD4 T cells after COVID-19. Sequenced with the Oncomine TCR Beta short-read assay was DNA taken from cultured CD4+ T cells. Using the QIAamp micro DNA kit, genomic DNA was extracted from the CD4+ T cells that had been cultured. TCRdb passed the PCR reads through MiXCR, listing each CDR3 protein once. The sample includes roughly 10,000 distinct CDR3 sequences, about two fifths seen only once; the top ten take roughly 21%. Treatment: approximately 10-day PBMC culture with coronavirus spike peptide pools or control peptides (ViraFEST assay). The unexposed donor provided CD4+ T cells, which were taken before the COVID-19 pandemic (2011-2018). This clonotype was seen a handful of times. Its target is not known. Between the trimmed V and J ends, which lost 5 bases and 1 base, there was a span of 11 bases. The CDR3 is made up of 14 amino acids. Germline lookup yields CDR1 MNHNS and CDR2 SASEGT.

The V call is TRBV6-1, the J call TRBJ1-1; D gene unclear. The specimen was CD4+ T cells from blood, cultured in vitro. The source is a human donor in good health. CDR3 amino acids: CASSPLSGNTEAFF. CDR3 DNA: TGTGCCAGCAGTCCCCTCTCCGGGAACACTGAAGCTTTCTTT.